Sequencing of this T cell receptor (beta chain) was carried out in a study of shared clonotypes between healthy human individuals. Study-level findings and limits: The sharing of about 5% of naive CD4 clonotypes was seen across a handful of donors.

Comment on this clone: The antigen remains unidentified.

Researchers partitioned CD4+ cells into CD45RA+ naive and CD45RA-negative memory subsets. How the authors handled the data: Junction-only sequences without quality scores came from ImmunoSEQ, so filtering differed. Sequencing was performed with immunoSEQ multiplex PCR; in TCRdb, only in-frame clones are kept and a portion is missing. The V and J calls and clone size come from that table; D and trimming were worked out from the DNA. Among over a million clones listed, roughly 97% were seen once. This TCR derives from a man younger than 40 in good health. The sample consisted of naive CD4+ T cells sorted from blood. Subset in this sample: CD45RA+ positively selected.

As DNA, the CDR3 is TGTGCCGGGAAAAGCGCCGGGACCAACTACGAGCAGTACTTC. This codes for CAGKSAGTNYEQYF. This sequence joins TRBV28 and TRBJ2-7; D is possibly TRBD1 or TRBD2 (5 bases each). Germline V gene sequence: CDR1 MDHEN, CDR2 SYDVKM. This CDR3 has 14 residues. V was trimmed by 11 bases and J by 3 bases, leaving 20 bases between them.